The 9 T cell receptor beta chains below all came from one sample that was sequenced in a study of monozygotic twins with inflammatory bowel disease. TCRdb re-called the 5' RACE reads; every CDR3 protein appears as one record, without DNA. Its clone listing holds just over 300,000 distinct CDR3 sequences. The sequenced sample consisted of blood. All receptors derive from a human donor with ulcerative colitis or Crohn's disease, or a healthy co-twin of an affected twin (not recorded which).

J is TRBJ1-2 and V is TRBV12-3 or TRBV12-4; without DNA, the TCRdb call of TRBD1 cannot be checked. This CDR3 comprises 15 residues. CDR3 loop: CASSSFSRGPYGYTF.

The V gene is TRBV19, the J gene TRBJ1-5; the TCRdb call, TRBD1, lacks DNA for checking. CDR1 LNHDA and CDR2 SQIVND come from the germline V gene (reference sequence). The CDR3 runs 13 residues. This CDR3 is CAVVGQGNQPQHF.

The chain recombines TRBV20-1 with TRBJ2-7; TCRdb gives TRBD1 as the D gene, but with no DNA this cannot be confirmed. This CDR3 comprises 13 residues. Germline CDR1 and CDR2: DFQATT and SNEGSKA (reference sequence). CDR3 region: CSAIWDRGREQYF.

The chain uses TRBV6-5 and TRBJ2-1; the D call of TRBD2 rests on TCRdb alone, since no DNA is present to check it. This CDR3 spans 17 amino acids. Germline CDR1 and CDR2: MNHEY and SVGAGI. The CDR3 reads CASSSTGTSGVYNEQFF.

The V and J genes are TRBV12-3 or TRBV12-4 and TRBJ2-3; as DNA is missing, the TRBD2 call by TCRdb cannot be tested. CDR3 size: 16 residues. CDR3 in amino acids: CASSTKLAGGPNTQYF.

The V gene is TRBV19, the J gene TRBJ2-5; the TCRdb D gene call, TRBD2, has no DNA to confirm it. The germline CDR1 and CDR2 sequences are LNHDA and SQIVND (reference sequence). This CDR3 has 14 residues. The CDR3 sequence: CASSGEPGFQTQYF.

This sequence joins TRBV6-6 and TRBJ1-5; TCRdb indicates TRBD1, and absent DNA this call remains unverified. Germline CDR1 MNHNY, CDR2 SVGAGI (reference sequence). There are 14 residues in the CDR3. CDR3: CASITTGKNQPQHF.

The chain has TRBV19 and TRBJ1-2; TCRdb reports TRBD1, a call that lacks DNA to check it against. There are 15 residues in the CDR3. Germline V CDR1 and CDR2: LNHDA, SQIVND (reference sequence). This CDR3 is CASSIRDNPFYGYTF.

V is TRBV7-2 and J is TRBJ1-5; the TCRdb D gene call, TRBD1, has no DNA to confirm it. Germline CDR1 and CDR2: SGHTA and FQGNSA. The CDR3 consists of 15 residues. The chain's CDR3 is CASSLMSGQSQPQHF.